Following are 21 T cell receptor beta chains from one sample sequenced in a study of blood T cell repertoires in COVID-19. Some clones are missing from TCRdb's copy, which holds only in-frame ones; the method was immunoSEQ multiplex PCR. Found here are nearly 350,000 clones, over 70% of them singletons; the top ten hold about 6%. Sequencing was done on a sample of peripheral blood. Source of these receptors: a woman in her fifties or sixties with COVID-19, enrolled during active disease.

A few counts support this clone. The V call is TRBV28, the J call TRBJ1-5; unclear D gene. CDR3 length equals 11 residues. Per the germline V gene, CDR1 is MDHEN and CDR2 is SYDVKM. V dropped 7 bases and J dropped 7 bases, with 8 bases sitting between them. Here the CDR3 reads CASKGRQPQHF. The CDR3 DNA follows: TGTGCCAGCAAAGGGAGGCAGCCCCAGCATTTT.

The CDR3 DNA reads as TGTGCCAGCAGCCAGTGGAATTTGTTCGGCGGGAGCTACAATGAGCAGTTCTTC. Translation gives CASSQWNLFGGSYNEQFF. The gene calls are TRBV7-2 and TRBJ2-1, with 7 bases fitting TRBD2. The CDR3 consists of 18 residues. Germline-derived CDR1 and CDR2 are SGHTA and FQGNSA. Trimming cost V 5 bases and J 3 bases; bases outside gene matches: 16.

The genes are TRBV5-8 and TRBJ1-1; 9 bases line up with TRBD1. Germline V gene sequence: CDR1 SGHTS, CDR2 YDEGEE. The CDR3 totals 13 residues. Trimming removed 1 base from V and 11 bases from J; junction bases left unmatched: 6. DNA of the CDR3: TGTGCCAGCAGCTTGAGATCCGGGACAGGGGCTTTCTTT. The encoded protein is CASSLRSGTGAFF.

The chain employs TRBV15 and TRBJ1-3; D gene unclear. V lost 2 bases and J 1 base, leaving 9 bases between the germline ends. Germline V lookup: CDR1 LNHNV, CDR2 YYDKDF (reference sequence). The length of the CDR3 is 15 residues. CDR3 loop: CATSRFGGSGNTIYF. CDR3 bases: TGTGCCACCAGCAGATTCGGAGGTTCTGGAAACACCATATATTTT.

The J gene is TRBJ1-3, the V gene TRBV4-2; D is ambiguous. The germline V gene encodes CDR1 LGHNA and CDR2 YNFKEQ. The CDR3 contains 16 residues. V was trimmed by 0 bases and J by 4 bases, leaving 13 bases between them. The CDR3 nucleotides are TGTGCCAGCAGCCAAGATCGACGGGGTGCGGGAAACACCATATATTTT. Its protein is CASSQDRRGAGNTIYF.

The V and J genes are TRBV18 and TRBJ1-5; 7 nucleotides match TRBD1. The CDR3 length is 14 residues. Trimming took 5 bases from V and 4 from J; bases not matched to a gene: 5. Germline loops: CDR1 KGHSH, CDR2 LQKENI. Here the CDR3 reads CASSKDRTNQPQHF. In DNA, the CDR3 is TGTGCCAGCTCAAAGGACAGGACTAATCAGCCCCAGCATTTT.

The rearrangement links TRBV7-2 to TRBJ2-3, with 12 bases aligning to TRBD2. V shed 5 bases, J shed 4 bases, and the junction held 10 bases outside the gene matches. In germline, CDR1 is SGHTA, CDR2 FQGNSA. The length of the CDR3 is 17 residues. CDR3 loop: CASSTEVLAGGPDTQYF. CDR3 DNA: TGTGCCAGCAGCACAGAGGTACTAGCGGGAGGCCCAGATACGCAGTATTTT. Combining the CDR3 with reference TRBV7-2 and TRBJ2-3 gives the whole variable domain GAGVSQSPSNKVTEKGKDVELRCDPISGHTALYWYRQSLGQGLEFLIYFQGNSAPDKSGLPSDRFSAERTGGSVSTLTIQRTQQEDSAVYLCASSTEVLAGGPDTQYFGPGTRLTVL.

This chain connects TRBV6-1 to TRBJ2-5; D is possibly TRBD2 (6 bases). The CDR3 length is 13 residues. V was clipped by 7 bases and J by 2 bases, with 11 bases between them. Germline-derived CDR1 and CDR2 are MNHNS and SASEGT. This CDR3 is CASTVRGQETQYF. CDR3 in DNA: TGTGCCAGCACCGTTCGGGGGCAAGAGACCCAGTACTTC.

The chain combines TRBV5-1 with TRBJ1-4; 9 positions agree with TRBD1. The junction had 5 bases not matched to a gene; V was cut back by 4 bases and J by 7 bases. The CDR3 is made up of 14 amino acids. Germline lookup yields CDR1 SGHRS and CDR2 YFSETQ. The CDR3 reads CASSITGGSEKLFF. CDR3 DNA: TGCGCCAGCAGCATTACAGGGGGCAGTGAAAAACTGTTTTTT.

This sequence joins TRBV15 and TRBJ2-5; D is undetermined. CDR3 size: 14 residues. Trimming left V 2 bases short and J 0 bases short, with 7 bases between. The germline V gene has CDR1 LNHNV and CDR2 YYDKDF (reference sequence). CDR3 loop: CATSRINNQETQYF. CDR3 nucleotide sequence: TGTGCCACCAGCAGAATAAATAACCAAGAGACCCAGTACTTC. Using reference TRBV15 and TRBJ2-5 for the parts outside the CDR3, the full variable domain is DAMVIQNPRYQVTQFGKPVTLSCSQTLNHNVMYWYQQKSSQAPKLLFHYYDKDFNNEADTPDNFQSRRPNTSFCFLDIRSPGLGDTAMYLCATSRINNQETQYFGPGTRLLVL.

V is TRBV7-8 and J is TRBJ2-2; TRBD1 agrees at 7 bases. After removal of 5 bases from V and 4 bases from J, the junction contained 4 bases not matched to a gene. This CDR3 has 14 amino acids. CDR1 and CDR2 from the germline V gene are SGHVS and FQNEAQ. The CDR3 here is CASSPGTVTGELFF. In nucleotides, the CDR3 is TGTGCCAGCAGCCCCGGGACAGTCACCGGGGAGCTGTTTTTT. Full variable domain (outside the CDR3, taken from reference TRBV7-8 and TRBJ2-2): GAGVSQSPRYKVAKRGQDVALRCDPISGHVSLFWYQQALGQGPEFLTYFQNEAQLDKSGLPSDRFFAERPEGSVSTLKIQRTQQEDSAVYLCASSPGTVTGELFFGEGSRLTVL.

This clone was found once. V gene TRBV19 combines with J gene TRBJ1-6; D not resolved. V was trimmed by 5 bases and J by 15 bases, leaving 14 bases between them. CDR3 length: 12 amino acids. Germline V CDR1 and CDR2: LNHDA, SQIVND (reference sequence). CDR3 sequence (DNA): TGTGCCAGTAGTGCCCCCAACGGTCGCCTCCACTTT. This translates into CASSAPNGRLHF.

This chain connects TRBV11-2 to TRBJ2-5, with D unresolved. CDR1 and CDR2 (germline): SGHAT, FQNNGV. The CDR3 length is 14 residues. V was cut by 1 base and J by 0 bases, with 6 bases left in between. Here the CDR3 DNA reads TGTGCCAGCAGCTTAGGACTGTACCAAGAGACCCAGTACTTC. It specifies CASSLGLYQETQYF.

The V call is TRBV5-8, the J call TRBJ1-2; unclear D gene. The CDR3 has 12 amino acids. With 2 bases removed from V and 1 base from J, the gap between germline ends came to 3 bases. Germline V gene sequence: CDR1 SGHTS, CDR2 YDEGEE. CDR3: CASSFRNYGYTF. CDR3 nucleotides: TGTGCCAGCAGCTTTCGTAACTATGGCTACACCTTC.

This chain joins TRBV20-1 and TRBJ1-6, with D possibly matching TRBD1 (6 bases). CDR1 and CDR2 (germline): DFQATT, SNEGSKA (reference sequence). The V end was cut by 3 bases, the J end by 1 base, with 16 bases between. There are 17 residues in the CDR3. The CDR3: CSASETGFSSYNSPLHF. In DNA, the CDR3 is TGCAGTGCTAGTGAAACAGGGTTTAGTTCCTATAATTCACCCCTCCACTTT.

CDR3 sequence (DNA): TGTGCCAGTACGACAGGGGACGGAAACACCATATATTTT. Its protein is CASTTGDGNTIYF. J is TRBJ1-3 and V is TRBV7-9, with 8 bases fitting TRBD1. The CDR3 is made up of 13 amino acids. V dropped 9 bases and J dropped 4; count of bases not matched to a gene: 5. Germline V lookup: CDR1 SEHNR, CDR2 FQNEAQ (reference sequence).

This clone was picked up one time. The chain joins TRBV14 to TRBJ2-3; TRBD1 is a possible D gene (7 bases). Trimming stripped 6 bases from V and 3 bases from J, with 19 bases between. The CDR3 extends over 16 amino acids. Looked up from germline, CDR1 is SGHDN and CDR2 is FVKESK. The CDR3 sequence is CASRSQGGAVTDTQYF. CDR3 DNA sequence: TGTGCCAGCAGAAGCCAGGGGGGCGCGGTTACAGATACGCAGTATTTT.

The rearrangement links TRBV24-1 to TRBJ1-5, with 7 bases matching TRBD1. Per germline, CDR1 KGHDR and CDR2 SFDVKD. The CDR3 is 16 amino acids. The V and J ends lost 7 bases and 0 bases, in that order; junction bases with no gene match: 8. For the CDR3, the DNA is TGTGCCACCAGCGGGACAGCTGCTGTTAGCAATCAGCCCCAGCATTTT. It codes for CATSGTAAVSNQPQHF.

The V and J genes are TRBV10-3 and TRBJ1-5; TRBD1 matches 12 bases. Germline CDR1 reads ENHRY; CDR2 reads SYGVKD. This CDR3 is built from 14 residues. The V and J ends lost 6 bases and 6 bases, in that order; junction bases with no gene match: 3. The CDR3: CAIRGQGAGQPQHF. The CDR3, as DNA: TGTGCCATCAGGGGACAGGGGGCTGGTCAGCCCCAGCATTTT.

The V and J genes are TRBV5-1 and TRBJ2-1; 10 bases line up with TRBD2. The germline gives CDR1 SGHRS, CDR2 YFSETQ. V lost 3 bases, J lost 3 bases, and 15 bases stayed unmatched. The length of the CDR3 is 19 residues. CDR3 sequence: CASSSAQLAGRPRYNEQFF. The CDR3 region has the DNA TGCGCCAGCAGCTCTGCACAACTAGCGGGAAGGCCCCGCTACAATGAGCAGTTCTTC.

The chain is built from TRBV5-1 and TRBJ1-4, with D uncertain. V gave up 0 bases and J gave up 0 bases, with 9 bases separating them. Germline V gives CDR1 SGHRS, CDR2 YFSETQ. CDR3 length equals 16 residues. CDR3 protein: CASSLGMAPTNEKLFF. DNA for the CDR3: TGCGCCAGCAGCTTGGGTATGGCTCCAACTAATGAAAAACTGTTTTTT. The full variable domain, with the rest looked up from reference TRBV5-1 and TRBJ1-4, is KAGVTQTPRYLIKTRGQQVTLSCSPISGHRSVSWYQQTPGQGLQFLFEYFSETQRNKGNFPGRFSGRQFSNSRSEMNVSTLELGDSALYLCASSLGMAPTNEKLFFGSGTQLSVL.